This TCR beta chain derives from a study of blood T cell repertoires in COVID-19 (dated by TCRdb to the early 2020s). About the study as a whole: Samples from collaborators originated in the United States, Italy and Spain and spanned both the acute and convalescent phases of COVID-19. Where HLA class I and class II types were available, the types were taken from metadata supplied by the sample provider, not from assay-based typing. The dataset comprised deeply sampled blood TCRbeta repertoires from subjects exposed to, actively infected with, or recovered from COVID-19. A de-identified subject ID, COVID-19 status, age in years and sex were almost always included in the sample metadata. The repertoires were made available in a free public database intended to serve as a resource for research on the immune response to SARS-CoV-2. The prospective study material was composed of cDNA or gDNA derived from T cells, B-cell-depleted T cells, or PBMCs. Samples were obtained from the ongoing ImmuneRACE study (first 160 participants) and from some 1,300 subjects provided by 6 global collaborators. Beyond this particular receptor, the publication reports: How much clinical and demographic metadata was included differed by source and by participant, and the metadata was provided uncurated.

This clone is a singleton in its sample. The specificity of this receptor is unknown. It has no much larger one-base neighbor in the sample; base qualities were not kept. TCRbeta CDR3 regions were amplified from genomic DNA using the immunoSEQ Assay, a bias-controlled multiplex PCR. The authors' pipeline ran thus. The number of nucleated cells in each sample was estimated from the amplification of reference gene primers within the assay. Sequence reads were collapsed and filtered to measure the absolute abundance of every unique TCRbeta CDR3 rearrangement. Productive Simpson clonality was computed per sample as the square root of Simpson's diversity index over productive rearrangements. TCRdb retrieved this table from immuneACCESS and kept in-frame rearrangements only. Not all clones are present; in checked studies, unresolved V genes account for under half, and no reason is known for the remainder. That table supplies the V and J calls and clone size; D and trimming were determined from the DNA. Present in this sample are 250,000 or so clones, 80% to 90% of which were seen just once. The top ten constitute roughly 4.3% of the sample.

Participants in the prospective study were enrolled through a virtual design, were aged roughly 18 to 100 years, and lived in about 25 United States geographic areas. To assign participants to cohorts, the prospective study relied on clinical history that participants themselves reported in a screening survey and a study questionnaire. In the prospective study, whole blood, serum and a nasopharyngeal or oropharyngeal swab were collected from each participant by mobile phlebotomists. Participants in the prospective study had the option to provide additional blood draws and questionnaires over a 2-month period. Before DNA extraction, blood samples from the prospective study were shipped at room temperature or frozen. Per the germline V gene, SGDLS is the CDR1 and YYNGEE is the CDR2. The CDR3 starts with the cysteine, ends with the phenylalanine, and has 15 residues. Just the 45-base CDR3 DNA is kept, in frame starting at base 1. Germline trimming amounts to 4 bases on V and 7 bases on J, with 9 as the count of junction bases outside the gene matches.

Input material: PBMCs or T cells enriched from blood (not recorded which). The chain employs TRBV9 and TRBJ2-4, with TRBD1 identical over 9 junction bases. The sequence was obtained from a woman aged 25-40 years with acute COVID-19. The DNA sequence reads TGTGCCAGCAGCCCCCGGACAGGGGCCCGGAACATTCAGTACTTC. The resulting protein is CASSPRTGARNIQYF.